A single sample is the source of the 17 T cell receptor beta chains below, sequenced in a study of shared clonotypes between healthy human individuals. Sequencing was performed with immunoSEQ multiplex PCR; in TCRdb, only in-frame clones are kept and a portion is missing. The sample consists of hundreds of thousands of clones, 90% to 95% of them appearing once. The naive CD8 population came from CD45RO-negative cells selected for CCR7, without terminally differentiated effector memory CD45RA+ cells. The sample comprised naive CD8+ T cells sorted from blood. The receptors stem from a woman in her thirties in good health.

This rearrangement joins TRBV9 to TRBJ1-2, with D perhaps TRBD1 (6 bases). The germline V and J ends were trimmed by 4 bases and 4 bases, with 14 bases remaining between them. The CDR3 contains 14 residues. Germline V gives CDR1 SGDLS, CDR2 YYNGEE. CDR3 sequence (DNA): TGTGCCAGCAGCCCGGGGGGGGGCGGCTATGGCTACACCTTC. It is translated as CASSPGGGGYGYTF.

This clone appeared a single time. The rearrangement uses TRBV19 and TRBJ2-7; the D is unclear. The CDR3 consists of 15 residues. Between the trimmed V and J ends, which lost 6 bases and 3 bases, there was a span of 18 bases. The germline V gene encodes CDR1 LNHDA and CDR2 SQIVND (reference sequence). In DNA, the CDR3 is TGTGCCAGTAGCGTCTTTCTATCGGCCTTCTACGAGCAGTACTTC. It specifies CASSVFLSAFYEQYF.

This clone was observed a single time. This sequence joins TRBV19 and TRBJ2-5, with D possibly TRBD1 on 6 matching bases. This CDR3 contains 14 residues. Germline loops: CDR1 LNHDA, CDR2 SQIVND (reference sequence). V was pared by 3 bases and J by 1 base, with 9 bases between. The CDR3 loop is CASSIRDTQETQYF. The CDR3 nucleotides read TGTGCCAGTAGTATCCGGGACACCCAAGAGACCCAGTACTTC.

The genes are TRBV23-1 and TRBJ2-1, with D perhaps matching TRBD2 (6 bases). TRBV23-1 counts as an open reading frame of uncertain function. The CDR3 covers 16 residues. Trimming took 4 bases from V and 2 from J, leaving 15 bases between them. CDR3 region: CASSLHSKRAYNEQFF. DNA of the CDR3: TGCGCCAGCAGTCTACATTCGAAGCGGGCCTACAATGAGCAGTTCTTC.

The chain recombines TRBV28 with TRBJ2-7; 8 bases match TRBD2. The V gene end was trimmed by 6 bases and the J gene end by 6 bases; junction bases not matched to a gene: 13. There are 15 residues in the CDR3. Germline V gives CDR1 MDHEN, CDR2 SYDVKM. The CDR3 is CASSPSGTRGREQYF. The CDR3 DNA follows: TGTGCCAGCAGCCCCTCCGGGACTAGGGGTCGCGAGCAGTACTTC.

The chain combines TRBV9 with TRBJ2-1, with 14 positions matching TRBD2. With 2 bases clipped from V and 8 bases from J, the junction kept 9 bases outside the gene matches. Germline CDR1 SGDLS, CDR2 YYNGEE. This CDR3 spans 17 amino acids. The CDR3 is CASSVRLAGGFGDEQFF. In DNA, the CDR3 is TGTGCCAGCAGCGTCAGACTAGCGGGAGGGTTTGGGGATGAGCAGTTCTTC. The variable domain in full, with the rest retrieved from reference TRBV9 and TRBJ2-1, is DSGVTQTPKHLITATGQRVTLRCSPRSGDLSVYWYQQSLDQGLQFLIQYYNGEERAKGNILERFSAQQFPDLHSELNLSSLELGDSALYFCASSVRLAGGFGDEQFFGPGTRLTVL.

The chain recombines TRBV5-6 with TRBJ1-5; TRBD1 matches at 7 bases. CDR1 is SGHDT and CDR2 is YYEEEE in the germline V gene. The length of the CDR3 is 15 residues. Trimming removed 0 bases from V and 7 bases from J; junction bases left unmatched: 7. The CDR3 DNA is TGTGCCAGCAGCTTGGGGCAGGGGGAGGGGCAGCCCCAGCATTTT. Protein product: CASSLGQGEGQPQHF.

This rearrangement joins TRBV11-2 to TRBJ1-2; D gene unclear. This CDR3 has 15 residues. Germline V gene sequence: CDR1 SGHAT, CDR2 FQNNGV. V dropped 0 bases and J dropped 4 bases, with 12 bases sitting between them. CDR3 in amino acids: CASSLDVLSGYGYTF. CDR3 sequence (DNA): TGTGCCAGCAGCTTAGATGTCCTTTCGGGCTATGGCTACACCTTC.

This chain uses TRBV15 with TRBJ2-7; TRBD1 is a possible D gene (6 bases). The germline V gene encodes CDR1 LNHNV and CDR2 YYDKDF (reference sequence). The CDR3 consists of 12 residues. V was trimmed by 5 bases and J by 4 bases, leaving 9 bases between them. As DNA, the CDR3 is TGTGCCACCAGCGTCAGGGGTTACGAGCAGTACTTC. Protein: CATSVRGYEQYF.

A few counts support this clone. The chain's CDR3 is CASSKAGTNYEQYF. In DNA, the CDR3 is TGTGCCAGCAGCAAAGCGGGAACAAACTACGAGCAGTACTTC. V usage is TRBV21-1 and J usage is TRBJ2-7. TRBV21-1 represents a pseudogene. The CDR3 has 14 residues.

The chain is built from TRBV2 and TRBJ1-3; TRBD1 matches 8 bases. In germline, CDR1 is SNHLY, CDR2 FYNNEI. CDR3 length equals 15 residues. The J segment lost 5 bases and the V segment lost 3 bases, leaving 6 bases of the junction unmatched. The CDR3 loop is CASSEPRQGRNTIYF. Written as DNA, the CDR3 is TGTGCCAGCAGTGAGCCACGACAGGGGAGAAACACCATATATTTT.

The CDR3 region is CASSRLRDRDETQYF. The CDR3 DNA reads TGTGCCAGCAGCCGACTCCGGGACAGGGACGAGACCCAGTACTTC. The chain uses TRBV28 and TRBJ2-5; 9 bases are a match to TRBD1. Germline values: CDR1 MDHEN, CDR2 SYDVKM. CDR3 length: 15 residues. V lost 6 bases and J lost 5; bases outside the gene matches: 10.

The V call is TRBV18, the J call TRBJ2-1; D gene ambiguous. This CDR3 contains 14 residues. Trimming cost V 0 bases and J 1 base, with 4 bases left between them. CDR1 and CDR2 (germline): KGHSH, LQKENI. The CDR3 DNA reads as TGTGCCAGCTCACCACCGACGTCCTACAATGAGCAGTTCTTC. The encoded protein is CASSPPTSYNEQFF.

The chain links TRBV7-6 to TRBJ2-7; weak D call: TRBD2 (6 bases). This CDR3 contains 15 residues. Trimming took off 1 base at V and 3 bases at J, with 13 bases between the two ends. Germline V gene lookup returns CDR1 SGHVS and CDR2 FNYEAQ. DNA for the CDR3: TGTGCCAGCAGCTTAGGTTCTGGACTAAACTACGAGCAGTACTTC. This translates into CASSLGSGLNYEQYF.

This clone has a single count. The chain carries TRBV10-2 and TRBJ1-2; D unresolved. The CDR3 extends over 13 amino acids. CDR1 and CDR2 (germline): WSHSY, SAAADI. Trimming took 0 bases from V and 2 from J, leaving 4 bases between them. The CDR3 here is CASSESVNYGYTF. DNA of the CDR3: TGCGCCAGCAGTGAGTCGGTAAACTATGGCTACACCTTC.

This chain uses TRBV6-1 with TRBJ2-5; unclear D gene. Germline CDR1 reads MNHNS; CDR2 reads SASEGT. Trimming pared 0 bases from V and 0 bases from J, leaving 11 bases between. This CDR3 has 16 amino acids. The CDR3 bases are TGTGCCAGCAGTGAAGCCCGGTTCATGTACCAAGAGACCCAGTACTTC. Its protein is CASSEARFMYQETQYF.

This clone was observed a single time. This chain links TRBV2 with TRBJ2-1; 7 nucleotides agree with TRBD1. Trimming took 5 bases from V and 8 from J; bases not matched to a gene: 18. This CDR3 region has 17 residues. The germline CDR1 and CDR2 sequences are SNHLY and FYNNEI. This CDR3 is CASSIFVGPGGMDEQFF. The CDR3 coding sequence is TGTGCCAGCAGTATTTTTGTGGGACCAGGGGGAATGGATGAGCAGTTCTTC.